The rows below give T cell receptor beta chains drawn from one sample of a study of blood T cells in healthy people across ages. One entry per CDR3 protein, called by TCRdb with MiXCR from the 5' RACE reads. The sample comprises 1.2 million to 1.5 million distinct CDR3 sequences, around 59% of which are singletons, and 6.5% to 8% rests with the top ten. The sequenced material came from blood. These receptors came from a young man in good health. Both conserved end residues are part of each CDR3. The order of the fields is V gene, D gene, clone size, J gene, CDR3 protein, CDR3 DNA. A D gene is named only where the DNA matches it firmly. Where a row states a size, it is once, few, many or the class of an expanded clone; other rows omit it.

V: TRBV20-1
D: .
size: .
J: TRBJ1-5
CDR3: CSARMGSGNQPQHF
DNA: TGCAGTGCTAGGATGGGATCGGGCAATCAGCCCCAGCATTTT

V: TRBV4-1
D: .
size: .
J: TRBJ1-6
CDR3: CASSQEPGGNSPLHF
DNA: TGCGCCAGCAGCCAAGAGCCCGGAGGCAATTCACCCCTCCACTTT

V: TRBV12-5
D: TRBD2
size: .
J: TRBJ2-3
CDR3: CASGSRLAVSTDTQYF
DNA: TGTGCTAGTGGTTCTAGGCTAGCGGTAAGCACAGATACGCAGTATTTT

V: TRBV6-6
D: .
size: once
J: TRBJ1-4
CDR3: CASESVSNEKLFF
DNA: TGTGCCAGCGAGTCAGTGTCTAATGAAAAACTGTTTTTT

V: TRBV20-1
D: .
size: .
J: TRBJ1-1
CDR3: CSASRGEIEAFF
DNA: TGCAGTGCTAGCCGAGGGGAGATCGAGGCTTTCTTT

V: TRBV4-2
D: TRBD2
size: few
J: TRBJ2-5
CDR3: CASSQDRGTSTPQYF
DNA: TGTGCCAGCAGCCAAGATCGCGGGACTAGTACGCCCCAGTACTTC

V: TRBV7-4
D: .
size: once
J: TRBJ2-3
CDR3: CASSPLYGWGCRPLGTDTQYF
DNA: TGTGCCAGCAGCCCCCTGTATGGTTGGGGTTGCAGGCCCCTTGGTACAGATACGCAGTATTTT

V: TRBV4-2
D: TRBD1
size: few
J: TRBJ2-5
CDR3: CASSQYPGTGGRKTQYF
DNA: TGTGCCAGCAGCCAGTACCCTGGGACAGGGGGCCGAAAGACCCAGTACTTC

V: TRBV10-1
D: .
size: .
J: TRBJ1-1
CDR3: CASTSGKSEAFF
DNA: TGCGCCAGCACTTCGGGGAAGTCTGAAGCTTTCTTT

V: TRBV10-3
D: .
size: .
J: TRBJ2-5
CDR3: CAISELQNQETQYF
DNA: TGTGCCATCAGTGAGTTACAGAATCAAGAGACCCAGTACTTC

V: TRBV7-2
D: TRBD1
size: .
J: TRBJ2-7
CDR3: CASSFRDRGRKIYEQYF
DNA: TGTGCCAGCAGCTTTCGGGACAGGGGGCGAAAAATTTACGAGCAGTACTTC

V: TRBV5-1
D: TRBD1
size: .
J: TRBJ2-7
CDR3: CASSLTGGTGIYEQYF
DNA: TGCGCCAGCAGCCTGACCGGTGGGACAGGGATCTACGAGCAGTACTTC

V: TRBV27
D: .
size: .
J: TRBJ2-7
CDR3: CASSPQPTAYEQYF
DNA: TGTGCCAGCAGTCCCCAACCGACAGCCTACGAGCAGTACTTC

V: TRBV12-5
D: .
size: .
J: TRBJ2-3
CDR3: CASGSTTVFLDTQYF
DNA: TGTGCTAGTGGTTCGACGACAGTCTTCTTGGATACGCAGTATTTT

V: TRBV7-2
D: .
size: .
J: TRBJ2-3
CDR3: CASSQLQGPPTDTQYF
DNA: TGTGCCAGCAGCCAACTGCAGGGGCCACCCACAGATACGCAGTATTTT

V: TRBV11-2
D: TRBD1
size: .
J: TRBJ2-1
CDR3: CASSLLGGLAPLYNEQFF
DNA: TGTGCCAGCAGCTTACTAGGGGGCCTGGCCCCGTTGTACAATGAGCAGTTCTTC

V: TRBV29-1
D: TRBD2
size: .
J: TRBJ2-1
CDR3: CSAPSGSRHQQFF
DNA: TGCAGCGCTCCGAGCGGGAGCCGCCATCAGCAGTTCTTC

V: TRBV14
D: .
size: .
J: TRBJ1-5
CDR3: CASSQEFGGPTHF
DNA: TGTGCCAGCAGCCAAGAATTTGGTGGCCCCACGCATTTT

V: TRBV3-1
D: TRBD1
size: .
J: TRBJ1-3
CDR3: CASSLRTGSSGNTIYF
DNA: TGTGCCAGCAGCCTACGGACAGGGAGCTCTGGAAACACCATATATTTT

V: TRBV25-1
D: .
size: .
J: TRBJ2-1
CDR3: CASSDPGLNNNEQFF
DNA: TGTGCCAGCAGTGACCCGGGACTCAACAACAATGAGCAGTTCTTC

V: TRBV20-1
D: TRBD2
size: .
J: TRBJ2-7
CDR3: CSASLGGTTYEQYF
DNA: TGCAGTGCTAGCTTGGGGGGGACCACCTACGAGCAGTACTTC

V: TRBV7-2
D: .
size: few
J: TRBJ2-5
CDR3: CASSLGHEKETQYF
DNA: TGTGCCAGCAGCCTTGGACACGAAAAAGAGACCCAGTACTTC

V: TRBV18
D: .
size: .
J: TRBJ2-1
CDR3: CASSPQGNNEQFF
DNA: TGTGCCAGCTCACCACAGGGGAACAATGAGCAGTTCTTC

V: TRBV29-1
D: .
size: .
J: TRBJ2-3
CDR3: CSAVSATWQYF
DNA: TGCAGCGCCGTGTCCGCCACGTGGCAGTATTTT

V: TRBV7-2
D: .
size: .
J: TRBJ2-1
CDR3: CASSLTGPGTANEQFF
DNA: TGTGCCAGCAGCTTAACCGGGCCAGGGACGGCCAATGAGCAGTTCTTC

V: TRBV28
D: .
size: .
J: TRBJ2-5
CDR3: CASRPLNGVKETQYF
DNA: TGTGCCAGCAGGCCCCTGAATGGGGTTAAGGAGACCCAGTACTTC

V: TRBV4-1
D: .
size: .
J: TRBJ2-1
CDR3: CASSQVGLPGGEQFF
DNA: TGCGCCAGCAGCCAAGTAGGACTGCCCGGAGGGGAGCAGTTCTTC

V: TRBV4-2
D: TRBD2
size: .
J: TRBJ2-1
CDR3: CASSQAGGSNEQFF
DNA: TGTGCCAGCAGCCAAGCGGGAGGGTCCAATGAGCAGTTCTTC

V: TRBV7-2
D: .
size: .
J: TRBJ2-5
CDR3: CASSLVYLETQYF
DNA: TGTGCCAGCAGCTTAGTGTACTTAGAGACCCAGTACTTC